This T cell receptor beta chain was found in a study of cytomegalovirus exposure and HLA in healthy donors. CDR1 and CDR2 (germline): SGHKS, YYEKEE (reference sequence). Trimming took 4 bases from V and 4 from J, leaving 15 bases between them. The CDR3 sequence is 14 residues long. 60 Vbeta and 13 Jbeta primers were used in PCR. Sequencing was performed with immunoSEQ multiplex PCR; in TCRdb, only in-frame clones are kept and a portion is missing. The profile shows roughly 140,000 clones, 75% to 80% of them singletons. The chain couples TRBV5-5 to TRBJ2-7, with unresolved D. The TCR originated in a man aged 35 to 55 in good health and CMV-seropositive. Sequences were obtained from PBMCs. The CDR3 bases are TGTGCCAGCAGCCCTGCTGGCGGCCGGTACGAGCAGTACTTC. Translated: CASSPAGGRYEQYF.